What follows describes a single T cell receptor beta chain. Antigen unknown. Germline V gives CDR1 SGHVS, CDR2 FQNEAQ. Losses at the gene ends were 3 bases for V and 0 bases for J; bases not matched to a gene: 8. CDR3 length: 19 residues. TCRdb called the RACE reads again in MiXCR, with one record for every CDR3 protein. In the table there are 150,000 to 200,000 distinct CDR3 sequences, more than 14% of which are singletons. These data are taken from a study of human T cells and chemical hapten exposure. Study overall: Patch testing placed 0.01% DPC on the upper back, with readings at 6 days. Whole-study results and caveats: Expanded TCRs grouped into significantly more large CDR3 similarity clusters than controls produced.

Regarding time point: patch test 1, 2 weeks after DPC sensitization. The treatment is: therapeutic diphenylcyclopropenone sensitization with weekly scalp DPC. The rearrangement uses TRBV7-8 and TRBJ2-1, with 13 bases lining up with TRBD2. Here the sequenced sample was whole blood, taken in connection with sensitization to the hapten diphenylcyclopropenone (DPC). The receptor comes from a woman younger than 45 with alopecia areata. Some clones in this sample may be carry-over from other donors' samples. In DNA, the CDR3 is TGTGCCAGCAGCTTTGAACTAGCGGGAGGGTTCAGCTCCTACAATGAGCAGTTCTTC. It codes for CASSFELAGGFSSYNEQFF. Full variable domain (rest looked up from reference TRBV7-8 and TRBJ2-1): GAGVSQSPRYKVAKRGQDVALRCDPISGHVSLFWYQQALGQGPEFLTYFQNEAQLDKSGLPSDRFFAERPEGSVSTLKIQRTQQEDSAVYLCASSFELAGGFSSYNEQFFGPGTRLTVL.